These T cell receptor beta chains were read from a single sample in a study of CD8+ T cells in alopecia areata. Sequenced by immunoSEQ multiplex PCR; TCRdb stores in-frame clones only, minus some. The table records approximately 180,000 clones, over 55% of them present only once. The sequencing here drew on CD4+ T cells sorted from blood, taken at week 0. These receptors were obtained from a human donor with alopecia areata. Both conserved end residues are part of each CDR3. D genes are given only for firm matches. Where a row states a size, it is once, few, many or the class of an expanded clone; other rows omit it.

clone_size | d_call | j_call | v_call | cdr3_aa | cdr3_nt
NA | NA | TRBJ1-5 | TRBV5-4 | CASSLDSNQPQHF | TGTGCCAGCAGCTTAGATAGCAATCAGCCCCAGCATTTT
once | NA | TRBJ2-7 | TRBV6-6 | CASSHDNYEQYF | TGTGCCAGCAGTCATGACAACTACGAGCAGTACTTC
few | NA | TRBJ2-1 | TRBV20-1 | CSAAQGNEQFF | TGCAGTGCTGCCCAGGGAAATGAGCAGTTCTTC
NA | NA | TRBJ2-4 | TRBV7-3 | CASSPGLPGIQYF | TGTGCCAGCAGCCCCGGACTACCGGGCATTCAGTACTTC
NA | TRBD1 | TRBJ1-2 | TRBV12-5 | CASAPGTAYGYTF | TGTGCTAGTGCCCCCGGGACAGCCTATGGCTACACCTTC
NA | NA | TRBJ2-7 | TRBV5-5 | CASSLEPNPTVDEQYF | TGTGCCAGCAGCTTGGAGCCCAACCCCACGGTCGACGAGCAGTACTTC
NA | TRBD2 | TRBJ2-1 | TRBV25-1 | CASRASGGSHEQFF | TGTGCCAGCAGGGCTAGCGGGGGCTCCCATGAGCAGTTCTTC
NA | NA | TRBJ1-2 | TRBV7-2 | CASTRGFYGYTF | TGTGCCAGCACCCGGGGCTTCTATGGCTACACCTTC
NA | NA | TRBJ2-3 | TRBV2 | CASGGVPMGTQYF | TGTGCCAGCGGCGGGGTCCCGATGGGTACGCAGTATTTT
NA | NA | TRBJ1-1 | TRBV30 | CAWKRGVITEAFF | TGTGCCTGGAAGCGAGGGGTGATCACTGAAGCTTTCTTT
few | NA | TRBJ2-3 | TRBV19 | CASSSVQSSTDTQYF | TGTGCCAGTAGCAGTGTGCAATCTAGCACAGATACGCAGTATTTT
few | NA | TRBJ2-5 | TRBV10-3 | CAIGPTVQETQYF | TGTGCCATCGGACCCACGGTCCAAGAGACCCAGTACTTC
NA | NA | TRBJ1-2 | TRBV9 | CASSGTGSINYGYTF | TGTGCCAGCAGCGGTACAGGGAGCATTAACTATGGCTACACCTTC
NA | TRBD2 | TRBJ2-3 | TRBV29-1 | CSVGGGEAFSTDTQYF | TGCAGCGTTGGGGGAGGGGAAGCCTTTAGCACAGATACGCAGTATTTT
NA | NA | TRBJ2-6 | TRBV7-2 | CASSLAPQLSNSGANVLTF | TGTGCCAGCAGCTTAGCTCCGCAGCTTTCGAACTCTGGGGCCAACGTCCTGACTTTC
NA | NA | TRBJ2-6 | TRBV7-2 | CASSSGHTGANVLTF | TGTGCCAGCAGCTCCGGTCATACTGGGGCCAACGTCCTGACTTTC
NA | NA | TRBJ2-1 | TRBV5-1 | CASSLGQGDYNEQFF | TGCGCCAGCAGCTTGGGTCAGGGAGACTACAATGAGCAGTTCTTC
NA | NA | TRBJ2-5 | TRBV29-1 | CSVRLLLQETQYF | TGCAGCGTCCGCCTACTACTCCAAGAGACCCAGTACTTC
NA | NA | TRBJ2-7 | TRBV4-1 | CASSQEGAGRYEQYF | TGCGCCAGCAGCCAAGAAGGGGCAGGGCGTTACGAGCAGTACTTC
NA | NA | TRBJ1-1 | TRBV30 | CASNSGPEAFF | TGTGCCTCAAATTCAGGGCCTGAAGCTTTCTTT
few | NA | TRBJ2-5 | TRBV15 | CASRGDQETQYF | TGTGCCTCCAGGGGGGACCAAGAGACCCAGTACTTC
once | NA | TRBJ2-2 | TRBV6-5 | CASKAGGTGELFF | TGTGCCAGCAAGGCAGGTGGCACCGGGGAGCTGTTTTTT
NA | NA | TRBJ2-5 | TRBV7-2 | CASSLGYHQETQYF | TGTGCCAGCAGCCTTGGCTATCACCAAGAGACCCAGTACTTC
NA | NA | TRBJ2-3 | TRBV25-1 | CASSPLSSTDTQYF | TGTGCCAGCAGTCCACTCTCAAGCACAGATACGCAGTATTTT
NA | TRBD2 | TRBJ2-1 | TRBV5-6 | CASSYRDYLYNEQFF | TGTGCCAGCAGCTACCGGGACTACCTATACAATGAGCAGTTCTTC
few | NA | TRBJ2-2 | TRBV7-9 | CASSFGRPGELFF | TGTGCCAGCAGCTTTGGGCGGCCCGGGGAGCTGTTTTTT
few | TRBD2 | TRBJ2-3 | TRBV5-1 | CASSLALAGDTQYF | TGCGCCAGCAGCTTGGCGCTAGCGGGGGATACGCAGTATTTT
NA | NA | TRBJ1-5 | TRBV13 | CASSLGRRGAHQPQHF | TGTGCCAGCAGCTTAGGGAGGCGGGGGGCGCATCAGCCCCAGCATTTT
NA | NA | TRBJ2-5 | TRBV2 | CASMSAVRETQYF | TGTGCCAGCATGTCGGCCGTCAGAGAGACCCAGTACTTC
few | NA | TRBJ2-2 | TRBV7-8 | CASSLGAWTNTGELFF | TGTGCCAGCAGCTTAGGGGCATGGACGAACACCGGGGAGCTGTTTTTT
NA | TRBD2 | TRBJ2-2 | TRBV29-1 | CSVEISGGTTGELFF | TGCAGCGTTGAAATTAGCGGGGGAACCACCGGGGAGCTGTTTTTT
few | NA | TRBJ1-6 | TRBV5-1 | CASGFGQTNSPLHF | TGCGCCAGCGGATTCGGACAGACCAATTCACCCCTCCACTTT
many | TRBD2 | TRBJ2-3 | TRBV4-2 | CASSSTSGGDTDTQYF | TGTGCCAGCAGCTCCACTAGCGGGGGGGACACAGATACGCAGTATTTT
NA | NA | TRBJ1-2 | TRBV30 | CAWAGGYGYTF | TGTGCCTGGGCCGGAGGCTATGGCTACACCTTC
few | NA | TRBJ2-5 | TRBV11-2 | CASSLSQQETQYF | TGTGCCAGCAGCTTATCGCAGCAAGAGACCCAGTACTTC
few | NA | TRBJ1-1 | TRBV30 | CAWSRQSNTEAFF | TGTGCCTGGAGTCGGCAATCGAACACTGAAGCTTTCTTT
few | NA | TRBJ1-2 | TRBV2 | CASHKEYGYTF | TGTGCCAGCCACAAGGAATATGGCTACACCTTC